A selection of T cell receptor beta chains follows, all from one sample in a study of T cell repertoires in cytomegalovirus infection. MiXCR was run by TCRdb on the reads, yielding one entry per CDR3 protein. The data contain some 680,000 distinct CDR3 sequences, approximately 40% of them singletons. The specimen sequenced was PBMCs. The receptors were sampled from a human donor in good health (CMV status not recorded). Some clones in this sample may be carry-over from other donors' samples. Each CDR3 is given with its conserved first and last residue. The D gene is left open where the match is weak. Size is omitted from some rows. Given values are once, few, many or a class for expanded clones.

NA	NA	TRBV25-1	TRBJ2-3	CASRAGDTQYF	TGTGCCAGCAGGGCGGGAGATACGCAGTATTTT
NA	TRBD1	TRBV2	TRBJ2-7	CASSEPRTGGYEQYF	TGTGCCAGCAGTGAGCCCAGGACAGGGGGCTACGAGCAGTACTTC
few	NA	TRBV15	TRBJ2-7	CATSPEGWEQYF	TGTGCCACCAGCCCTGAGGGCTGGGAGCAGTACTTC
many	TRBD1	TRBV4-1	TRBJ1-2	CASTRTGTETFYGYTF	TGCGCCAGCACCCGTACCGGGACAGAAACTTTCTATGGCTACACCTTC
NA	NA	TRBV27	TRBJ1-1	CASSLRAGGAFEAFF	TGTGCCAGCAGTTTACGCGCCGGGGGCGCATTTGAAGCTTTCTTT
NA	TRBD1	TRBV10-3	TRBJ1-3	CAISDTGTGLSGNTIYF	TGTGCCATCAGTGATACCGGGACAGGGTTATCTGGAAACACCATATATTTT
NA	TRBD1	TRBV11-2	TRBJ2-3	CASSRGGTGVSDTQYF	TGTGCCAGCAGCCGCGGAGGGACAGGGGTTTCAGATACGCAGTATTTT
NA	NA	TRBV28	TRBJ1-1	CASTITTNTEAFF	TGTGCCAGCACCATTACTACGAACACTGAAGCTTTCTTT
NA	NA	TRBV27	TRBJ1-1	CASSPYQGEAFF	TGTGCCAGCAGTCCATATCAGGGCGAAGCTTTCTTT
few	NA	TRBV4-2	TRBJ2-2	CASSQETSRTNTGELFF	TGTGCCAGCAGCCAAGAGACGTCCAGAACGAACACCGGGGAGCTGTTTTTT
NA	NA	TRBV7-9	TRBJ1-2	CASSLRQQGNYGYTF	TGTGCCAGCAGCTTAAGGCAACAGGGCAACTATGGCTACACCTTC
few	NA	TRBV28	TRBJ2-3	CASSPPSASGTDTQYF	TGTGCCAGCAGTCCCCCTTCGGCTAGCGGCACAGATACGCAGTATTTT
few	TRBD1	TRBV6-1	TRBJ1-5	CASSPTGSGDQPQHF	TGTGCCAGCAGTCCGACAGGGTCAGGGGATCAGCCCCAGCATTTT
NA	NA	TRBV5-6	TRBJ1-2	CASSRPGISYGYTF	TGTGCCAGCAGCCGGCCCGGAATCAGCTATGGCTACACCTTC
NA	TRBD2	TRBV11-2	TRBJ2-1	CASSSRTSGRTPPEQFF	TGTGCCAGCAGCTCCCGGACTAGCGGGAGGACCCCCCCGGAGCAGTTCTTC
few	TRBD1	TRBV11-3	TRBJ2-1	CASSLDVTGQGHNEQFF	TGTGCCAGCAGCTTAGACGTAACGGGACAGGGACACAATGAGCAGTTCTTC
NA	TRBD1	TRBV19	TRBJ2-2	CASSMRQGWNTGELFF	TGTGCCAGTAGTATGAGACAGGGATGGAACACCGGGGAGCTGTTTTTT
few	TRBD1	TRBV28	TRBJ2-7	CASTLTGAGSYEQYF	TGTGCCAGCACCTTGACAGGGGCGGGCTCCTACGAGCAGTACTTC
NA	NA	TRBV28	TRBJ1-4	CASSPDRNEKLFF	TGTGCCAGCAGTCCCGACCGTAATGAAAAACTGTTTTTT
NA	NA	TRBV6-2/TRBV6-3	TRBJ2-7	CASSEELGAYEQYF	TGTGCCAGCAGTGAAGAGTTAGGGGCCTACGAGCAGTACTTC
NA	NA	TRBV15	TRBJ2-3	CATNDRDSPTDTQYF	TGTGCCACCAATGACCGGGACTCCCCTACAGATACGCAGTATTTT
few	NA	TRBV27	TRBJ1-1	CASRTGPNTEAFF	TGTGCCAGCCGGACGGGGCCGAACACTGAAGCTTTCTTT
few	NA	TRBV28	TRBJ2-1	CASSSPEAHNEQFF	TGTGCCAGCAGTTCACCGGAAGCCCACAATGAGCAGTTCTTC
few	NA	TRBV27	TRBJ1-4	CAVGEVRAPGKLFF	TGTGCCGTAGGGGAAGTTCGGGCCCCGGGAAAACTGTTTTTT
NA	NA	TRBV28	TRBJ1-1	CASSTAIGFMNTEAFF	TGTGCCAGCAGCACGGCTATAGGGTTCATGAACACTGAAGCTTTCTTT
NA	NA	TRBV7-2	TRBJ1-6	CASSLAALSNSPLHF	TGTGCCAGCAGCTTAGCCGCCCTATCTAATTCACCCCTCCACTTT
NA	TRBD1	TRBV27	TRBJ1-2	CASSWLGQGYGYTF	TGTGCCAGCAGCTGGTTGGGACAGGGCTATGGCTACACCTTC
many	NA	TRBV7-9	TRBJ1-1	CASSRDWGAFF	TGTGCCAGCAGCCGGGACTGGGGAGCTTTCTTT
few	NA	TRBV12-3/TRBV12-4	TRBJ1-3	CASSLGRSTIYF	TGTGCCAGCAGTTTGGGTCGTTCCACCATATATTTT
few	NA	TRBV11-2	TRBJ2-3	CASSRLSARTDTQYF	TGTGCCAGCAGCAGATTGTCAGCGCGCACAGATACGCAGTATTTT
NA	NA	TRBV20-1	TRBJ1-1	CSADGGEGFEAFF	TGCAGTGCAGATGGGGGGGAGGGTTTTGAAGCTTTCTTT
many	NA	TRBV7-2	TRBJ1-1	CASSPLTGQTEAFF	TGTGCCAGCAGCCCACTAACAGGGCAGACTGAAGCTTTCTTT
few	NA	TRBV6-1	TRBJ1-1	CASSDRGRNTEAFF	TGTGCCAGCAGTGACAGGGGACGAAACACTGAAGCTTTCTTT